The next 3 T cell receptor beta chains were all read from a single sample in a study of blood T cell repertoires in COVID-19. Assay used: immunoSEQ multiplex PCR; TCRdb lists only in-frame clones, some missing. The table records around 220,000 clones, 85% to 90% of them present only once. Sequenced input: peripheral blood. The origin of the receptors is a woman aged 45 to 65 with acute or convalescent COVID-19.

The V and J genes are TRBV3-1 (or the pseudogene TRBV3-2) and TRBJ1-4, with 9 bases matching TRBD1. Germline CDR1 and CDR2: LGHDT and YNNKEL (reference sequence). V gave up 6 bases and J gave up 3 bases; unmatched junction bases: 8. This CDR3 contains 16 residues. The CDR3 loop reads CASSRQGEKANEKLFF. In DNA, the CDR3 is TGTGCCAGCAGTCGACAGGGGGAGAAGGCTAATGAAAAACTGTTTTTT.

A remark on this clone: Within the sample, other DNA sequences also encode this same CDR3. The rearrangement uses TRBV18 and TRBJ1-1; D remains unclear. The CDR3 is made up of 13 amino acids. With 1 base removed from V and 3 bases from J, the gap between germline ends came to 6 bases. The V gene's germline CDR1 is KGHSH and CDR2 LQKENI. The CDR3 DNA sequence: TGTGCCAGCTCACCACTTTCGGACACTGAAGCTTTCTTT. Translated, it gives CASSPLSDTEAFF. Full variable domain (remainder filled in from reference TRBV18 and TRBJ1-1): NAGVMQNPRHLVRRRGQEARLRCSPMKGHSHVYWYRQLPEEGLKFMVYLQKENIIDESGMPKERFSAEFPKEGPSILRIQQVVRGDSAAYFCASSPLSDTEAFFGQGTRLTVV.

The chain has TRBV14 and TRBJ1-2; tentatively, D is TRBD1 (5 bases). The germline V and J ends were trimmed by 4 bases and 7 bases, with 19 bases remaining between them. The CDR3 consists of 15 residues. Germline V gene sequence: CDR1 SGHDN, CDR2 FVKESK. CDR3 bases: TGTGCCAGCAGCCGACATTTAGACAGTGTGGGTGGCTACACCTTC. It specifies CASSRHLDSVGGYTF.